Below are 6 T cell receptor beta chains sequenced from a single sample in a study of blood T cells in healthy people across ages. Primers used in a second PCR of roughly 6 to 12 cycles were a sample-barcoded 5' primer and a J-beta primer mix. TCRdb reanalysed the 5' RACE reads using MiXCR and keeps one entry per CDR3 protein. Of under 1,100,000 distinct CDR3 sequences detected, almost 25% appear once; the ten largest clones hold around 0.7%. The data also belong to a second study, concerning T cells of mothers and their children.

The sample was blood. The receptor set was obtained from a girl aged 2 to 10 in good health.

This chain uses TRBV9 with TRBJ2-5, with D perhaps TRBD1 (6 bases). The ends were cut back, 3 bases at V and 5 bases at J, with 14 bases in the middle. The CDR3 contains 14 residues. CDR1 SGDLS and CDR2 YYNGEE come from the germline V gene. The chain's CDR3 is CASSARDQGETQYF. CDR3 in DNA: TGTGCCAGCAGCGCAAGAGATCAGGGGGAGACCCAGTACTTC. The entire variable domain, with the rest obtained from reference TRBV9 and TRBJ2-5, is as follows: DSGVTQTPKHLITATGQRVTLRCSPRSGDLSVYWYQQSLDQGLQFLIQYYNGEERAKGNILERFSAQQFPDLHSELNLSSLELGDSALYFCASSARDQGETQYFGPGTRLLVL.

The chain is built from TRBV29-1 and TRBJ1-3; 9 nucleotides align to TRBD1. The CDR3 covers 13 residues. Germline CDR1 reads SQVTM; CDR2 reads ANQGSEA. Here the CDR3 reads CNAKGTGWDTIYF. Here the CDR3 DNA reads TGCAACGCAAAAGGGACAGGGTGGGACACCATATATTTT.

This clonotype has just a few counts. The gene calls are TRBV3-1 and TRBJ2-1; no clear D gene. Germline CDR1 and CDR2: LGHDT and YNNKEL (reference sequence). Trimming stripped 6 bases from V and 8 bases from J, with 11 bases between. The CDR3 has 12 residues. CDR3 residues: CASSRTFDEQFF. Here the CDR3 DNA reads TGTGCCAGCAGTAGAACCTTCGATGAGCAGTTCTTC.

This chain connects TRBV5-6 to TRBJ2-1, with 9 bases matching TRBD2. Germline V gene sequence: CDR1 SGHDT, CDR2 YYEEEE. The junction had 6 bases not matched to a gene; V was cut back by 0 bases and J by 5 bases. CDR3 length: 16 amino acids. Here the CDR3 reads CASSLAGREGNNEQFF. CDR3 coding DNA: TGTGCCAGCAGCTTGGCGGGGCGGGAGGGGAACAATGAGCAGTTCTTC.

In its sample, this clonotype was seen a few times. V usage is TRBV5-1 and J usage is TRBJ2-2; 7 bases fit TRBD1. The CDR3 is made up of 17 amino acids. The germline CDR1 and CDR2 sequences are SGHRS and YFSETQ. Trimming removed 3 bases from V and 4 bases from J; junction bases left unmatched: 12. Here the CDR3 DNA reads TGCGCCAGCAGCTACCATACCCTCAGGGGGACCACCGGGGAGCTGTTTTTT. Encoded protein: CASSYHTLRGTTGELFF.

The chain is built from TRBV19 and TRBJ2-5, with TRBD2 identical over 12 bases. Near its end, the DNA agrees better with TRBJ2-1, so the J call may be wrong. Germline CDR1 and CDR2: LNHDA and SQIVND (reference sequence). The CDR3 runs 16 residues. The CDR3 sequence is CASTDGLAGPYNEQFF. CDR3 DNA sequence: TGTGCCAGTACCGATGGACTAGCGGGACCCTACAATGAGCAGTTCTTC.